These T cell receptor beta chains were read from a single sample in a study of preoperative IRX-2 immunotherapy in early breast cancer. Libraries were prepared by immunoSEQ multiplex PCR; TCRdb keeps only in-frame clonotypes and omits some of them. Here the sample spans 75,000 to 100,000 clones, around 86% being singletons. The starting material was tumor tissue, obtained after IRX-2 immunotherapy. The receptors derive from a human donor with breast cancer. CDR3s include the opening cysteine and the closing phenylalanine or tryptophan. D genes are given only for firm matches. A clone size is listed for some rows: how often the clone was seen (once, few, many), or a class if it is expanded.

D gene	V gene	clone size	J gene	CDR3 protein	CDR3 DNA
NA	TRBV15	once	TRBJ1-4	CATSREGTNEKLFF	TGTGCCACCAGCAGAGAGGGGACTAATGAAAAACTGTTTTTT
TRBD1	TRBV11-3	NA	TRBJ2-3	CASSWAAGQDTDTQYF	TGTGCCAGCAGCTGGGCCGCCGGACAGGACACAGATACGCAGTATTTT
NA	TRBV7-7	NA	TRBJ2-5	CASSLGVRQETQYF	TGTGCCAGCAGCTTGGGTGTCCGTCAAGAGACCCAGTACTTC
NA	TRBV12-5	NA	TRBJ1-1	CASTERVLMNTEAFF	TGTGCCAGCACCGAGAGAGTCCTCATGAACACTGAAGCTTTCTTT
TRBD2	TRBV5-1	NA	TRBJ2-7	CASSLDPLAGTTYEQYF	TGCGCCAGCAGCTTGGACCCCCTAGCGGGGACGACCTACGAGCAGTACTTC
NA	TRBV28	NA	TRBJ2-5	CASTEGAQGETQYF	TGTGCCAGCACCGAAGGGGCCCAGGGGGAGACCCAGTACTTC
TRBD2	TRBV28	NA	TRBJ2-5	CASSLAGGFETQYF	TGTGCCAGCAGTTTAGCGGGGGGATTCGAGACCCAGTACTTC
TRBD2	TRBV29-1	NA	TRBJ2-3	CSVDGGGTDTQYF	TGCAGCGTTGATGGGGGGGGGACAGATACGCAGTATTTT
TRBD1	TRBV19	NA	TRBJ1-3	CASSLRQGYTIYF	TGTGCCAGTAGTCTTCGACAGGGGTACACCATATATTTT
NA	TRBV11-3	NA	TRBJ2-5	CASSQGLARADKETQYF	TGTGCCAGCAGCCAAGGCTTGGCAAGAGCGGACAAAGAGACCCAGTACTTC
TRBD2	TRBV11-3	few	TRBJ2-3	CASSYGSASGGHTDTQYF	TGTGCCAGCAGCTACGGATCGGCTAGCGGGGGCCACACAGATACGCAGTATTTT
NA	TRBV30	once	TRBJ1-1	CAWSHVRNTEAFF	TGTGCCTGGAGTCACGTGCGGAACACTGAAGCTTTCTTT
NA	TRBV7-2	NA	TRBJ2-1	CASSLSRGRWVNEQFF	TGTGCCAGCAGCTTGAGTCGGGGAAGGTGGGTCAATGAGCAGTTCTTC
NA	TRBV28	NA	TRBJ2-7	CASSLPVKSSYEQYF	TGTGCCAGCAGTTTACCGGTTAAGAGCTCCTACGAGCAGTACTTC
NA	TRBV10-2	NA	TRBJ1-1	CASSESGMNTEAFF	TGCGCCAGCAGTGAATCGGGGATGAACACTGAAGCTTTCTTT
TRBD1	TRBV6-8	NA	TRBJ1-5	CASSTRTGHNQPQHF	TGTGCCAGCAGTACCCGGACAGGCCACAATCAGCCCCAGCATTTT
NA	TRBV6-4	NA	TRBJ2-1	CASSEARGKFYNEQFF	TGTGCCAGCAGTGAAGCGAGAGGGAAGTTCTACAATGAGCAGTTCTTC
TRBD2	TRBV19	NA	TRBJ2-1	CASSSASGNEQFF	TGTGCCAGTAGTAGTGCTAGCGGGAATGAGCAGTTCTTC
NA	TRBV10-2	NA	TRBJ1-2	CASSGPGSILFFYGYTF	TGCGCCAGCAGTGGGCCAGGGTCAATCCTCTTTTTCTATGGCTACACCTTC
TRBD1	TRBV7-7	NA	TRBJ2-5	CASSSRGQGAPETQYF	TGTGCCAGCAGCTCCCGGGGACAGGGGGCTCCAGAGACCCAGTACTTC
TRBD1	TRBV18	once	TRBJ2-5	CASSPRTGHQETQYF	TGTGCCAGCTCACCCCGGACAGGACACCAAGAGACCCAGTACTTC
TRBD2	TRBV11-3	NA	TRBJ2-5	CASSLVLTSDVTQYF	TGTGCCAGCAGCTTAGTGCTGACTAGCGATGTGACCCAGTACTTC
TRBD1	TRBV15	few	TRBJ2-3	CATSTTGRSTDTQYF	TGTGCCACCAGCACGACAGGGCGTAGCACAGATACGCAGTATTTT
TRBD2	TRBV6-4	NA	TRBJ2-1	CASSTRGTSGNVYNEQFF	TGTGCCAGCAGTACGAGAGGGACTAGCGGGAACGTCTACAATGAGCAGTTCTTC
NA	TRBV29-1	NA	TRBJ2-1	CSVVADLMGNEQFF	TGCAGCGTTGTTGCGGACCTTATGGGTAATGAGCAGTTCTTC
TRBD1	TRBV28	NA	TRBJ1-4	CASSQPRGRTNEKLFF	TGTGCCAGCAGTCAACCCAGGGGGAGGACTAATGAAAAACTGTTTTTT
NA	TRBV11-3	NA	TRBJ1-4	CASSLLAGTGGREKLFF	TGTGCCAGCAGCTTATTGGCCGGCACGGGGGGCCGTGAAAAACTGTTTTTT
TRBD2	TRBV5-1	NA	TRBJ2-3	CASSSGLSADTQYF	TGCGCCAGCAGCTCGGGACTATCTGCTGATACGCAGTATTTT
NA	TRBV16	NA	TRBJ1-5	CASSQFSGAINQPQHF	TGTGCCAGCAGCCAATTTTCAGGGGCCATCAATCAGCCCCAGCATTTT
TRBD1	TRBV6-8	NA	TRBJ1-1	CVSSYSKGDRGNTEAFF	TGTGTCAGCAGTTACTCGAAGGGGGACAGGGGGAACACTGAAGCTTTCTTT
NA	TRBV6-4	NA	TRBJ1-2	CASTPIGRSSLYTF	TGTGCCAGCACCCCCATAGGACGGAGCTCCCTCTACACCTTC
NA	TRBV6-8	NA	TRBJ1-2	CASRVANYGYTF	TGTGCCAGCAGGGTGGCGAACTATGGCTACACCTTC
NA	TRBV10-1	few	TRBJ2-5	CASKESGTREETQYF	TGCGCCAGCAAAGAATCGGGGACGCGGGAAGAGACCCAGTACTTC
NA	TRBV28	NA	TRBJ1-2	CASSVGGGTGGYTF	TGTGCCAGCAGTGTGGGCGGGGGCACGGGTGGCTACACCTTC
NA	TRBV7-2	NA	TRBJ2-7	CASSVEATYEQYF	TGTGCCAGCAGCGTGGAAGCCACCTACGAGCAGTACTTC
NA	TRBV10-2	NA	TRBJ1-6	CASSGGVESPLHF	TGCGCCAGCAGTGGGGGGGTTGAATCACCCCTCCACTTT
NA	TRBV9	NA	TRBJ1-1	CASSVDEVNTEAFF	TGTGCCAGCAGCGTAGATGAGGTGAACACTGAAGCTTTCTTT
TRBD1	TRBV10-1	NA	TRBJ2-1	CASRDTGGNEQFF	TGCGCCAGCAGAGACACAGGGGGCAATGAGCAGTTCTTC
NA	TRBV18	NA	TRBJ1-1	CASSTTGQMNTEAFF	TGTGCCAGCTCAACCACCGGACAGATGAACACTGAAGCTTTCTTT
TRBD1	TRBV18	NA	TRBJ2-3	CASSPGQTDTQYF	TGTGCCAGCTCACCGGGACAGACAGATACGCAGTATTTT
NA	TRBV6-8	NA	TRBJ1-5	CASRVGSDQPQHF	TGTGCCAGCCGGGTAGGGAGCGATCAGCCCCAGCATTTT
NA	TRBV1	few	TRBJ1-1	CASSQGGARTEAFF	TGCGCCAGCAGCCAAGGGGGGGCGCGGACTGAAGCTTTCTTT
NA	TRBV28	NA	TRBJ2-3	CASSLTLLSTDTQYF	TGTGCCAGCAGTTTAACCCTCCTTAGCACAGATACGCAGTATTTT
TRBD1	TRBV19	NA	TRBJ1-5	CASSIEGTGGQPQHF	TGTGCCAGTAGTATAGAGGGGACAGGGGGTCAGCCCCAGCATTTT
NA	TRBV5-1	NA	TRBJ2-7	CASSLVPSSYEQYF	TGCGCCAGCAGCTTGGTTCCTAGCTCCTACGAGCAGTACTTC
NA	TRBV6-8	NA	TRBJ1-4	CASSYEGNAEKLFF	TGTGCCAGCAGTTACGAAGGAAATGCGGAAAAACTGTTTTTT
TRBD1	TRBV10-3	NA	TRBJ1-1	CAISDLTGLWHTEAFF	TGTGCCATCAGTGATTTGACAGGGCTTTGGCACACTGAAGCTTTCTTT
TRBD2	TRBV14	NA	TRBJ2-1	CASSQWGLAGERISYNEQFF	TGTGCCAGCAGCCAATGGGGACTAGCGGGAGAAAGAATCTCCTACAATGAGCAGTTCTTC
NA	TRBV19	NA	TRBJ1-1	CASSVDENTEAFF	TGTGCCAGTAGTGTTGATGAGAACACTGAAGCTTTCTTT
NA	TRBV19	NA	TRBJ1-2	CASSSPLGGYTF	TGTGCCAGTAGTTCCCCATTAGGAGGCTACACCTTC
TRBD2	TRBV6-8	NA	TRBJ2-1	CASTLAGVSDEQFF	TGTGCCAGCACGTTAGCGGGGGTTAGCGATGAGCAGTTCTTC
NA	TRBV18	NA	TRBJ2-2	CASSQVGTGELFF	TGTGCCAGCTCGCAAGTCGGCACCGGGGAGCTGTTTTTT
TRBD1	TRBV10-1	NA	TRBJ2-1	CASSRTGEGVQFF	TGCGCCAGCAGCCGGACAGGGGAGGGCGTGCAGTTCTTC
NA	TRBV5-1	NA	TRBJ1-1	CASSFTGQNTEAFF	TGCGCCAGCAGCTTCACGGGACAGAACACTGAAGCTTTCTTT
TRBD2	TRBV11-3	NA	TRBJ2-1	CASSPTSGSYNEQFF	TGTGCCAGCAGCCCAACTAGCGGGAGTTACAATGAGCAGTTCTTC
NA	TRBV12-5	NA	TRBJ2-1	CASGLVLGEQFF	TGTGCTAGTGGTTTGGTACTAGGGGAGCAGTTCTTC